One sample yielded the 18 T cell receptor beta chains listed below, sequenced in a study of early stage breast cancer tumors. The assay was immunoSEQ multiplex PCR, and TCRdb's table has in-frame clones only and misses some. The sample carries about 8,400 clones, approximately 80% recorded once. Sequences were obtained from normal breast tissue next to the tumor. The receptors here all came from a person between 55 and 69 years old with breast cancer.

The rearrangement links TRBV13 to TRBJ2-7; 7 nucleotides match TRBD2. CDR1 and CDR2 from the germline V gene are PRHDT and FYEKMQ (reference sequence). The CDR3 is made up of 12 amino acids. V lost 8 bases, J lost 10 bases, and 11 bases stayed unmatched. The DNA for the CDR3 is TGTGCCAGCGAACTAGGGAGGGCCGGACAGTACTTC. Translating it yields CASELGRAGQYF.

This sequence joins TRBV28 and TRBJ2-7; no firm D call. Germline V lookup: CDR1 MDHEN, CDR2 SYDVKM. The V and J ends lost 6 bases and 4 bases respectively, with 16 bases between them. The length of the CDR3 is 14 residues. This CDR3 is CASSSLGISYEQYF. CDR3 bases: TGTGCCAGCAGCTCCCTGGGCATTTCTTACGAGCAGTACTTC.

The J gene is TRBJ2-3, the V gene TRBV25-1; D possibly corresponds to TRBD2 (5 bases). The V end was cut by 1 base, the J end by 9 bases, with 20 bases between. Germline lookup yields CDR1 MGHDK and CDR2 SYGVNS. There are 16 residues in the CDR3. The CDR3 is CASSESTGGGGRTQYF. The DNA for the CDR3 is TGTGCCAGCAGTGAATCGACGGGCGGAGGTGGTCGCACGCAGTATTTT.

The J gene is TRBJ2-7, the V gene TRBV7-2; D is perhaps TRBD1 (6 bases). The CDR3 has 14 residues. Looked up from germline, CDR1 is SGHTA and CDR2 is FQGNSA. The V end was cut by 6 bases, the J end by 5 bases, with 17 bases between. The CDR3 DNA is TGTGCCAGCAGATCCGGGACACAGGGCCACGAGCAGTACTTC. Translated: CASRSGTQGHEQYF.

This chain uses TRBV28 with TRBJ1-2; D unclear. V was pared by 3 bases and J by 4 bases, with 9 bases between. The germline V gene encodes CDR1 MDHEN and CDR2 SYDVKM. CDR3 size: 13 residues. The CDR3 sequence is CASSFDGFYGYTF. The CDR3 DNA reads TGTGCCAGCAGTTTTGACGGCTTCTATGGCTACACCTTC.

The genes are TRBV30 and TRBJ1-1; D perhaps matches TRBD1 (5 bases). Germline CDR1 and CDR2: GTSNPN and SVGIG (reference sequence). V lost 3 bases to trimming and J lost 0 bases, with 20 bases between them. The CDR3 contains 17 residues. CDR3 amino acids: CAWRAGTERVMNTEAFF. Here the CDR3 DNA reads TGTGCCTGGAGAGCCGGGACCGAGAGGGTCATGAACACTGAAGCTTTCTTT.

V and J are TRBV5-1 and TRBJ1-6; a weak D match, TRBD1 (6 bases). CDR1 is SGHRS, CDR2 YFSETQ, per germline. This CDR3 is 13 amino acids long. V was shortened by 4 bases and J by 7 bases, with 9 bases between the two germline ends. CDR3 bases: TGCGCCAGCAGCGGGACACCGAATTCACCCCTCCACTTT. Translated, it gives CASSGTPNSPLHF.

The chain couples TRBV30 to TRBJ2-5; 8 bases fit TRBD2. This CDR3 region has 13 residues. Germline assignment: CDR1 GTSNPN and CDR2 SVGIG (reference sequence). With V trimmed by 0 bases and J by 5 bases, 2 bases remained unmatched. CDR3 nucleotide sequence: TGTGCCTGGAGTGTGGGACTAGTGGAGACCCAGTACTTC. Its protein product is CAWSVGLVETQYF.

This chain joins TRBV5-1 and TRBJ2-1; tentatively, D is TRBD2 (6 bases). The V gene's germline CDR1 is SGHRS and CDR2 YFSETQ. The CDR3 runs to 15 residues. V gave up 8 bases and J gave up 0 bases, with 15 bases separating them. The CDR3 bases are TGCGCCAGTCCTAAGCGGGCTAGCTCCTACAATGAGCAGTTCTTC. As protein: CASPKRASSYNEQFF.

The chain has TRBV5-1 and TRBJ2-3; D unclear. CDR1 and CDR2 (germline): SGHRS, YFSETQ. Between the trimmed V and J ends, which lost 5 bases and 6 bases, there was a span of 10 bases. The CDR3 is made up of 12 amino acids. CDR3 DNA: TGCGCCAGCAGGGTGGAGTGGGATACGCAGTATTTT. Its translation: CASRVEWDTQYF.

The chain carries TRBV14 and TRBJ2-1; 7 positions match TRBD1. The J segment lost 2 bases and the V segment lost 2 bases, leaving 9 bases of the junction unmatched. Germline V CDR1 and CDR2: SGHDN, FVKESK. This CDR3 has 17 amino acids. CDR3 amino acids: CASSQSGGRGPYNEQFF. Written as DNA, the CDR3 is TGTGCCAGCAGCCAATCGGGCGGTAGGGGGCCCTACAATGAGCAGTTCTTC.

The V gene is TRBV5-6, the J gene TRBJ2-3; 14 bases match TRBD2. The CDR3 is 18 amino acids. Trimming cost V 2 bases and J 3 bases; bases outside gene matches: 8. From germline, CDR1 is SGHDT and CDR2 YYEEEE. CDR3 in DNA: TGTGCCAGCAGCTTCCGGACTAGCGGGGGGATGAGGACAGATACGCAGTATTTT. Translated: CASSFRTSGGMRTDTQYF.

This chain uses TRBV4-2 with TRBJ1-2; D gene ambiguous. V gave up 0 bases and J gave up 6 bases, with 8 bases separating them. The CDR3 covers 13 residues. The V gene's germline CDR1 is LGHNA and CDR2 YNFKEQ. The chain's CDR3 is CASSQDSPDGYTF. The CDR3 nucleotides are TGTGCCAGCAGCCAAGACAGTCCGGATGGCTACACCTTC.

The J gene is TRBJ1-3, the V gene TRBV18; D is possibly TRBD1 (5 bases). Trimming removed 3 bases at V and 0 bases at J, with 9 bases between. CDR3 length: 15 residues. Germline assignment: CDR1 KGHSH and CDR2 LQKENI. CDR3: CASSPDGGSGNTIYF. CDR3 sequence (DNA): TGTGCCAGCTCACCGGACGGGGGCTCTGGAAACACCATATATTTT. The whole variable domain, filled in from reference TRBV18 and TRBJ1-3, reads NAGVMQNPRHLVRRRGQEARLRCSPMKGHSHVYWYRQLPEEGLKFMVYLQKENIIDESGMPKERFSAEFPKEGPSILRIQQVVRGDSAAYFCASSPDGGSGNTIYFGEGSWLTVV.

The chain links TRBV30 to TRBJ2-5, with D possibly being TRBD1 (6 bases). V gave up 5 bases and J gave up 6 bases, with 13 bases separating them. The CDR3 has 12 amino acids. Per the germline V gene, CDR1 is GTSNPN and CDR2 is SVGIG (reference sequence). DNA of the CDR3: TGTGCCTGGGGGGGCGGATGGCAGACCCAGTACTTC. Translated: CAWGGGWQTQYF.

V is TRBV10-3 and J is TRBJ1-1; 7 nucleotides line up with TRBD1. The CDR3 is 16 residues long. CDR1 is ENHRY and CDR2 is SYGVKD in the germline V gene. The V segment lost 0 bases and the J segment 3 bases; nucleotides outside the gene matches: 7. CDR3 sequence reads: CAISESMAGGHTEAFF. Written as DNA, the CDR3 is TGTGCCATCAGTGAGTCGATGGCAGGGGGTCACACTGAAGCTTTCTTT.

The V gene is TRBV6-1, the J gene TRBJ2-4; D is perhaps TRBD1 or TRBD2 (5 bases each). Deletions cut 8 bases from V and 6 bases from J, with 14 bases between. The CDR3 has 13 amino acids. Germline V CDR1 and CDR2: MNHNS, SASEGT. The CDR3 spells CASSAGTLNIQYF. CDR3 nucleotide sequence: TGTGCCAGCTCCGCCGGGACCCTAAACATTCAGTACTTC.

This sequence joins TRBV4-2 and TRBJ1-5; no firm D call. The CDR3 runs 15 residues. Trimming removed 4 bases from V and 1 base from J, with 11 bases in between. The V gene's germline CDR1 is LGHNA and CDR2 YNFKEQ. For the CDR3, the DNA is TGTGCCAGCAGCCTAGTGGGTTCGAGCAATCAGCCCCAGCATTTT. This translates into CASSLVGSSNQPQHF.